These T cell receptor beta chains were read from a single sample in a study of Graves' ophthalmopathy and Graves' hyperthyroidism. TCRdb itself ran the multiplex PCR reads through MiXCR, one entry per CDR3 protein. The sample records some 350,000 distinct CDR3 sequences, about a sixth being singletons. Input material: peripheral blood. These receptors were obtained from an adult woman with stable Graves' hyperthyroidism. The CDR3 runs from the conserved cysteine through the conserved F or W. Fields, in order: D gene, clone size, V gene, J gene, CDR3 DNA, CDR3 protein. D genes are given only for firm matches. Only some rows state a clone size, as once, few, many or a class for expanded clones.

D gene: .; clone size: many; V gene: TRBV10-2; J gene: TRBJ2-4; CDR3 DNA: TGCGCCAGCAGTGCCGATCCGGGGGGCTCCAAAAACATTAAGTACTTC; CDR3 protein: CASSADPGGSKNIKYF
D gene: .; clone size: many; V gene: TRBV12-3/TRBV12-4; J gene: TRBJ1-3; CDR3 DNA: TGTGCCAGCAGTTTGGCCTCAGGTGGAAACACCATATATTTT; CDR3 protein: CASSLASGGNTIYF
D gene: .; clone size: many; V gene: TRBV12-3/TRBV12-4; J gene: TRBJ1-3; CDR3 DNA: TGTGCCAGCAGTTCAAGACAGTCAAACACCATATATTTT; CDR3 protein: CASSSRQSNTIYF
D gene: .; clone size: many; V gene: TRBV25-1; J gene: TRBJ1-1; CDR3 DNA: TGTGCCAGCAGTGAATCTGGGGTTGTAACCATGAACACTGAAGCTTTCTTT; CDR3 protein: CASSESGVVTMNTEAFF
D gene: .; clone size: few; V gene: TRBV20-1; J gene: TRBJ2-2; CDR3 DNA: TGCAGTGCTAGAGTCCCGAAGAACACCGGGGAGCTGTTTTTT; CDR3 protein: CSARVPKNTGELFF
D gene: .; clone size: many; V gene: TRBV7-9; J gene: TRBJ1-2; CDR3 DNA: TGTGCCAGCAGCTTAGAAGGGTTTGGTGGCTACACCTTC; CDR3 protein: CASSLEGFGGYTF
D gene: .; clone size: few; V gene: TRBV30; J gene: TRBJ2-5; CDR3 DNA: TGTGCCTCGCGGGGCAGGGGGGGGGCAGAGACCCAGTACTTC; CDR3 protein: CASRGRGGAETQYF
D gene: TRBD1; clone size: many; V gene: TRBV28; J gene: TRBJ2-7; CDR3 DNA: TGTGCCAGCACACCCATGGACAGGGGGCTTGACTACGAGCAGTACTTC; CDR3 protein: CASTPMDRGLDYEQYF
D gene: .; clone size: .; V gene: TRBV11-2; J gene: TRBJ2-5; CDR3 DNA: TGTGCCAGCAGGGCCCGCGAAGGGCCGGGGGAGACCCAGTACTTC; CDR3 protein: CASRAREGPGETQYF
D gene: TRBD2; clone size: .; V gene: TRBV6-1; J gene: TRBJ2-4; CDR3 DNA: TGTGCCACCTCCGGGACTAGCGGGAGGGGGGCCAAAAACATTCAGTACTTC; CDR3 protein: CATSGTSGRGAKNIQYF
D gene: .; clone size: .; V gene: TRBV6-1; J gene: TRBJ2-5; CDR3 DNA: TGTGCCAGCTGGCGGTTCCAAGAGACCCAGTACTTC; CDR3 protein: CASWRFQETQYF
D gene: .; clone size: many; V gene: TRBV6-2/TRBV6-3; J gene: TRBJ1-1; CDR3 DNA: TGTGCCAGCAGTTACTCGATTTTCTTGACTGAAGCTTTCTTT; CDR3 protein: CASSYSIFLTEAFF
D gene: .; clone size: .; V gene: TRBV19; J gene: TRBJ2-5; CDR3 DNA: TGTGCCAGTAGGGTAGGAGCGACCCAGTACTTC; CDR3 protein: CASRVGATQYF
D gene: .; clone size: .; V gene: TRBV6-1; J gene: TRBJ1-5; CDR3 DNA: TGTGCCAGCAGGCCGACAGGATGGGGGCATCAGCCCCAGCATTTT; CDR3 protein: CASRPTGWGHQPQHF
D gene: .; clone size: many; V gene: TRBV25-1; J gene: TRBJ2-7; CDR3 DNA: TGTGCCAGCAGTGAGTTTGGTGGTATGCACGAGCAGTACTTC; CDR3 protein: CASSEFGGMHEQYF
D gene: .; clone size: .; V gene: TRBV28; J gene: TRBJ2-7; CDR3 DNA: TGTGCCAGCAGACTCGGGGGTAGCGCACACTACGAGCAGTACTTC; CDR3 protein: CASRLGGSAHYEQYF